Given below is one T cell receptor (beta chain) in context. As yet, its antigen is unknown. Germline CDR1 is SGHNT and CDR2 is YYREEE (reference sequence). Trimming removed 4 bases from V and 2 bases from J; junction bases left unmatched: 12. The CDR3 has 17 amino acids. This sample is part of a study of cytomegalovirus exposure and HLA in healthy donors. Points from the study as a whole: Available immune exposure information covered CMV serostatus only. Reportedly, diagnosis of cytomegalovirus status by the classifier showed high specificity and sensitivity. Exclusion applied to some V segments, including TRBV6-2 and TRBV6-3, as they were indistinguishable. Later work showed greater clonal expansion in HLA-associated TCR beta chains than in equally common others.

A multiplex PCR was run with 60 Vbeta primers and 13 Jbeta primers. Using immunoSEQ multiplex PCR, the repertoire was profiled, and TCRdb retains in-frame clones only, with some absent. Of 150,000 to 200,000 clones listed, about 81% are singletons. The chain combines TRBV5-4 with TRBJ2-3; 8 bases are a match to TRBD1. The sequence derives from a woman between 18 and 29 years old in good health and CMV-seronegative. The sequenced sample consisted of PBMCs. CDR3 nucleotides: TGTGCCAGCAGCCTAGGACAGGGCCGGGAGTCCACAGATACGCAGTATTTT. It codes for CASSLGQGRESTDTQYF.